This TCR beta chain stems from a study of OX40 agonist ivuxolimab in advanced cancers. Only a few counts were recorded for this clone. One junction end does not reproduce the germline sequence, and a read error may be involved. This CDR3 is 16 amino acids long. Germline V gene data show CDR1 as SGHNT and CDR2 as YYREEE (reference sequence). Measured with immunoSEQ multiplex PCR; TCRdb has only the in-frame clones, and not every one. In the table there are over 5,000 clones, less than 75% of which are singletons. This chain links TRBV5-4 with TRBJ1-1, with D unclear. Source: CD4+ or CD8+ T cells sorted from blood, taken in a trial of the OX40 agonist ivuxolimab. This receptor was identified in an adult with an advanced solid tumor such as melanoma, head and neck, liver or kidney cancer. DNA of the CDR3: TGCGCCAGCAGCCAAGATATCGCAGGAATGAACACTGAAGCTTTCTTT. Residues: CASSQDIAGMNTEAFF.